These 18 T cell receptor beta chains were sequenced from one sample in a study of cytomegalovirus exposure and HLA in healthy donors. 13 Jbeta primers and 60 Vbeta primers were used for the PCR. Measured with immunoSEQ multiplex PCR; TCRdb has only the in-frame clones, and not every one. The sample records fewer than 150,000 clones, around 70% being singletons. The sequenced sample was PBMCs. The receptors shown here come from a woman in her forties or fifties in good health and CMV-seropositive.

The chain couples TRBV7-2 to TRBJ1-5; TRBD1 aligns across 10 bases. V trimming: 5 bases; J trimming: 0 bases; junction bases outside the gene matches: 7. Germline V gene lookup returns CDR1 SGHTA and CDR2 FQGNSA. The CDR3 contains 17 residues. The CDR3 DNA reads TGTGCCAGCAGCCTCGGACAGGGGGACCCTAGCAATCAGCCCCAGCATTTT. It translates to CASSLGQGDPSNQPQHF.

The CDR3 region has the DNA TGTGCCAGTAGCAGTAAAAGGGAGCCCCTCTACGAGCAGTACTTC. Its translation is CASSSKREPLYEQYF. V is TRBV19 and J is TRBJ2-7; D is perhaps TRBD2 (5 bases). V was trimmed by 6 bases and J by 3 bases, leaving 18 bases between them. In germline, CDR1 is LNHDA, CDR2 SQIVND (reference sequence). The length of the CDR3 is 15 residues.

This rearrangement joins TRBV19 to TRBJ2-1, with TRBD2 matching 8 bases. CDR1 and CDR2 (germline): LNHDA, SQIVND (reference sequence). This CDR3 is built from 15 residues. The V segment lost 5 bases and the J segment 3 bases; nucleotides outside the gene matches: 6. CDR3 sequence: CASSLGGLDYNEQFF. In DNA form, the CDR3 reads TGTGCCAGTAGTTTGGGGGGACTAGACTACAATGAGCAGTTCTTC.

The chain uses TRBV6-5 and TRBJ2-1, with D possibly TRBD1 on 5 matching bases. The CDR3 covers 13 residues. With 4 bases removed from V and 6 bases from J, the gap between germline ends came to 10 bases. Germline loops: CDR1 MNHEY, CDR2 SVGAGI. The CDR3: CASSSREGNEQFF. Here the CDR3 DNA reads TGTGCCAGCAGTTCCAGGGAAGGCAATGAGCAGTTCTTC.

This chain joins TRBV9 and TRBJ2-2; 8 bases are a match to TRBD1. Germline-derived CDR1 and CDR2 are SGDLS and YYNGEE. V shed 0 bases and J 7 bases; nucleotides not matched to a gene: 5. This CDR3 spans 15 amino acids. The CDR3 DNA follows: TGTGCCAGCAGCGTAGGTGGACAGGGATTCGGGGAGCTGTTTTTT. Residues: CASSVGGQGFGELFF. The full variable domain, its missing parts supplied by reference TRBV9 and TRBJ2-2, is DSGVTQTPKHLITATGQRVTLRCSPRSGDLSVYWYQQSLDQGLQFLIQYYNGEERAKGNILERFSAQQFPDLHSELNLSSLELGDSALYFCASSVGGQGFGELFFGEGSRLTVL.

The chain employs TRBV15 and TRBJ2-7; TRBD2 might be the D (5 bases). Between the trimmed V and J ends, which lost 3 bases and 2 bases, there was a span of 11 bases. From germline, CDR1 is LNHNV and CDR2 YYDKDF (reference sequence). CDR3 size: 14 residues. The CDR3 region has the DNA TGTGCCACCAGCAGTGCTAGCAGGACCTACGAGCAGTACTTC. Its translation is CATSSASRTYEQYF.

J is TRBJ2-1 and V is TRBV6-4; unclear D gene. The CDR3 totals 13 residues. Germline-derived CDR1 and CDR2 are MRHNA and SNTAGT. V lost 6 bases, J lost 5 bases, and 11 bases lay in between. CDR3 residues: CASRRSLNNEQFF. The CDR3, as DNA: TGTGCCAGCAGGCGCTCTTTAAACAATGAGCAGTTCTTC.

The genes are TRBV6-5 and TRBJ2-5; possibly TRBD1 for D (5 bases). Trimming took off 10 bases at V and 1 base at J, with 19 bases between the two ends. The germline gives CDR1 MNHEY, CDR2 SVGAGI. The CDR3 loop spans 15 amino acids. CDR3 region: CATTPRGGPQETQYF. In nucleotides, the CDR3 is TGTGCCACAACTCCTAGGGGCGGACCCCAAGAGACCCAGTACTTC.

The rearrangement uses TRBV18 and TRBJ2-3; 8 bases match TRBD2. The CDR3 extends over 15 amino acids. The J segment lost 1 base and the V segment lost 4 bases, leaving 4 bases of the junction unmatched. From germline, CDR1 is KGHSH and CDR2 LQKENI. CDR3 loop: CASSLTSGGTDTQYF. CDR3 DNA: TGTGCCAGCTCACTCACTAGCGGAGGCACAGATACGCAGTATTTT.

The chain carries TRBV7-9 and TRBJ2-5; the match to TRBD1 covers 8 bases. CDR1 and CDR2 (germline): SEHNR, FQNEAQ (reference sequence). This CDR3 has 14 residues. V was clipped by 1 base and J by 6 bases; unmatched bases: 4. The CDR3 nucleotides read TGTGCCAGCAGCTTAGGGACAGGGATGCAGACCCAGTACTTC. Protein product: CASSLGTGMQTQYF.

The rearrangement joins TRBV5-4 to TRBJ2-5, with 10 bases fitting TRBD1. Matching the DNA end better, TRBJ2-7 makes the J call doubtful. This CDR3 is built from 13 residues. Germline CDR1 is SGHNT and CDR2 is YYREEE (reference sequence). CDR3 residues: CASSWGQGYEQYF. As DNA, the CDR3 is TGTGCCAGCAGCTGGGGACAGGGGTACGAGCAGTACTTC.

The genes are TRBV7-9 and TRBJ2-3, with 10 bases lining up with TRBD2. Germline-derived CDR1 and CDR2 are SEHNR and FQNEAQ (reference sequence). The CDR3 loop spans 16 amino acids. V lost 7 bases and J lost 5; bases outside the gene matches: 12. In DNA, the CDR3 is TGTGCCAGCATCCATCGGGCTAGCGGGGGCCGAGATACGCAGTATTTT. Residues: CASIHRASGGRDTQYF.

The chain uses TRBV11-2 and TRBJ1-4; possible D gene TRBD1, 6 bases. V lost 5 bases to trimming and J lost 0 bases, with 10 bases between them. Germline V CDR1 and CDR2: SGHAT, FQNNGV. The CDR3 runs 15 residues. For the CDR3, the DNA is TGTGCCAGCAGCCCCAGGACAGCAACTAATGAAAAACTGTTTTTT. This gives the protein CASSPRTATNEKLFF.

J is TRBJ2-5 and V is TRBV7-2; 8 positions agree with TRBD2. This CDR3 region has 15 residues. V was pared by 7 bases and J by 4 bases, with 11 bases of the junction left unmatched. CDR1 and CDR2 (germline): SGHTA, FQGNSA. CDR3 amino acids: CASTRSSSGIETQYF. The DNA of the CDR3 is TGTGCCAGCACCCGATCGAGTAGCGGGATAGAGACCCAGTACTTC. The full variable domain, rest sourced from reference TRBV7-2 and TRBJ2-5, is GAGVSQSPSNKVTEKGKDVELRCDPISGHTALYWYRQSLGQGLEFLIYFQGNSAPDKSGLPSDRFSAERTGGSVSTLTIQRTQQEDSAVYLCASTRSSSGIETQYFGPGTRLLVL.

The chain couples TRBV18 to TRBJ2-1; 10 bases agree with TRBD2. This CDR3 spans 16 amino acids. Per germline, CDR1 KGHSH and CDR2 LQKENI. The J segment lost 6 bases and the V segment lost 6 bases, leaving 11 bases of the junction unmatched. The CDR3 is CASSPLTSGGVNEQFF. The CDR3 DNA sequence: TGTGCCAGCTCCCCCCTTACGAGCGGGGGGGTCAATGAGCAGTTCTTC.

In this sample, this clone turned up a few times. CDR3 region: CAISETELFGTGDLETQYF. CDR3 DNA: TGTGCCATCAGTGAGACGGAGCTGTTTGGGACAGGTGATTTGGAGACCCAGTACTTC. The V and J genes are TRBV10-3 and TRBJ2-5, with 8 bases matching TRBD1. Per germline, CDR1 ENHRY and CDR2 SYGVKD. The J segment lost 5 bases and the V segment lost 2 bases, leaving 19 bases of the junction unmatched. This CDR3 has 19 residues.

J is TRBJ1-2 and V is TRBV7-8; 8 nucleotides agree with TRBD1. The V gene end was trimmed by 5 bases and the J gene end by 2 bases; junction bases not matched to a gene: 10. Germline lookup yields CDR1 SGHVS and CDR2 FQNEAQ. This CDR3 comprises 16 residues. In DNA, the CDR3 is TGTGCCAGCAGCCCCCGTCGGACAGGGTCGAACTATGGCTACACCTTC. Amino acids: CASSPRRTGSNYGYTF. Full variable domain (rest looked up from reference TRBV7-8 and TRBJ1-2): GAGVSQSPRYKVAKRGQDVALRCDPISGHVSLFWYQQALGQGPEFLTYFQNEAQLDKSGLPSDRFFAERPEGSVSTLKIQRTQQEDSAVYLCASSPRRTGSNYGYTFGSGTRLTVV.

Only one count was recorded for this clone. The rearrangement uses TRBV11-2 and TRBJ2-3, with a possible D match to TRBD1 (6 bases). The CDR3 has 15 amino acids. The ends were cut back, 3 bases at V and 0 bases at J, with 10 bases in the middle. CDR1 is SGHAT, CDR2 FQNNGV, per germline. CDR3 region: CASSFYRVSTDTQYF. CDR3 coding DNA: TGTGCCAGCAGCTTCTACAGGGTAAGCACAGATACGCAGTATTTT.